These T cell receptor beta chains were read from a single sample in a study of CD8 T cells in Susac syndrome. TCRdb fed the immunoSEQ multiplex PCR reads into MiXCR, producing one record per CDR3 protein. The sample gives roughly 160,000 distinct CDR3 sequences, approximately 95% of which show up once; around 0.12% is in the top ten. The sample taken for sequencing was CD4+ T cells from PBMCs. The receptors derive from a human donor with Susac syndrome. Each CDR3 is given with its conserved first and last residue. The order of the fields is J gene, D gene, V gene, clone size, CDR3 DNA, CDR3 protein. D genes are given only for firm matches. Size values are once, few and many counts, or a class for expanded clones, and some rows have none.

j_call: TRBJ1-5; d_call: -; v_call: TRBV20-1; clone_size: -; cdr3_nt: TGCAGTGGACATCGAGGCAATCAGCCCCAGCATTTT; cdr3_aa: CSGHRGNQPQHF
j_call: TRBJ1-5; d_call: -; v_call: TRBV4-3; clone_size: -; cdr3_nt: TGCGCCAGCAGCCAAGAAAGGGAGGCTCAGCCCCAGCATTTT; cdr3_aa: CASSQEREAQPQHF
j_call: TRBJ2-1; d_call: TRBD2; v_call: TRBV4-2; clone_size: -; cdr3_nt: TGTGCCAGCAGCCAAGATCCATCTAGGGCTAGCGGGCCCCTCTACAATGAGCAGTTCTTC; cdr3_aa: CASSQDPSRASGPLYNEQFF
j_call: TRBJ1-6; d_call: -; v_call: TRBV5-4; clone_size: once; cdr3_nt: TGTGCCAGCAGCTCGACGGGGCTGATTAATTCACCCCTCCACTTT; cdr3_aa: CASSSTGLINSPLHF
j_call: TRBJ1-5; d_call: -; v_call: TRBV20-1; clone_size: -; cdr3_nt: TGCAGTGTCACCCTCCCGGGCGTACAGCCCCAGCATTTT; cdr3_aa: CSVTLPGVQPQHF
j_call: TRBJ1-5; d_call: -; v_call: TRBV28; clone_size: -; cdr3_nt: TGTGCCAGCAGTTTCCCTAATCAGCCCCAGCATTTT; cdr3_aa: CASSFPNQPQHF
j_call: TRBJ2-7; d_call: TRBD1; v_call: TRBV12-3/TRBV12-4; clone_size: -; cdr3_nt: TGTGCCAGCAGTTTAACCTGGACAGGGAACGAGCAGTACTTC; cdr3_aa: CASSLTWTGNEQYF
j_call: TRBJ1-5; d_call: -; v_call: TRBV19; clone_size: -; cdr3_nt: TGTGCCAGTAGTATAGCCGCAGGATTCAATCAGCCCCAGCATTTT; cdr3_aa: CASSIAAGFNQPQHF
j_call: TRBJ2-3; d_call: TRBD1; v_call: TRBV15; clone_size: -; cdr3_nt: TGTGCCACCAGCAGAGATCGGGGGACAGGGATAAGAGATACGCAGTATTTT; cdr3_aa: CATSRDRGTGIRDTQYF
j_call: TRBJ2-3; d_call: TRBD1; v_call: TRBV11-2; clone_size: -; cdr3_nt: TGTGCCAGCAGCACCATAAGACAGGGTACGCAGTATTTT; cdr3_aa: CASSTIRQGTQYF
j_call: TRBJ1-3; d_call: -; v_call: TRBV30; clone_size: -; cdr3_nt: TGTGCCTGGAGTGTACGTCGCGGAAACACCATATATTTT; cdr3_aa: CAWSVRRGNTIYF
j_call: TRBJ2-1; d_call: -; v_call: TRBV18; clone_size: -; cdr3_nt: TGTGCCAGCTTGCGTAAGGTGAACAATGAGCAGTTCTTC; cdr3_aa: CASLRKVNNEQFF
j_call: TRBJ1-1; d_call: TRBD1; v_call: TRBV12-3/TRBV12-4; clone_size: -; cdr3_nt: TGTGCCAGCAGTGCGACAGGGCAAAATCCTGAAGCTTTCTTT; cdr3_aa: CASSATGQNPEAFF
j_call: TRBJ2-1; d_call: -; v_call: TRBV12-3/TRBV12-4; clone_size: -; cdr3_nt: TGTGCCAGCACCTGGGACTGGAATGAGCAGTTCTTC; cdr3_aa: CASTWDWNEQFF
j_call: TRBJ2-1; d_call: TRBD2; v_call: TRBV5-1; clone_size: -; cdr3_nt: TGCGCCAGCAGCTTACTAGATGGGCGGGAGGCGAATGAGCAGTTCTTC; cdr3_aa: CASSLLDGREANEQFF
j_call: TRBJ1-4; d_call: -; v_call: TRBV9; clone_size: -; cdr3_nt: TGTGCCAGCGCTCGGGGCGGGGCAGTTCATGAAAAACTGTTTTTT; cdr3_aa: CASARGGAVHEKLFF
j_call: TRBJ2-1; d_call: TRBD2; v_call: TRBV18; clone_size: -; cdr3_nt: TGTGCCAGCTCACCGGGGAGGGGCTCCTACAATGAGCAGTTCTTC; cdr3_aa: CASSPGRGSYNEQFF
j_call: TRBJ1-2; d_call: TRBD1; v_call: TRBV20-1; clone_size: -; cdr3_nt: TGCAGTGCTAGAGTAGGGACAGGGTTAACAACTAACTATGGCTACACCTTC; cdr3_aa: CSARVGTGLTTNYGYTF
j_call: TRBJ1-2; d_call: TRBD1; v_call: TRBV3-1; clone_size: -; cdr3_nt: TGTGCCAGCAGCCACCCGGACAGGGATTACTATGGCTACACCTTC; cdr3_aa: CASSHPDRDYYGYTF
j_call: TRBJ1-2; d_call: -; v_call: TRBV5-1; clone_size: once; cdr3_nt: TGCGCCAGCAGCTTGGACACGAACTATGGCTACACCTTC; cdr3_aa: CASSLDTNYGYTF
j_call: TRBJ1-1; d_call: -; v_call: TRBV5-1; clone_size: -; cdr3_nt: TGCGCCAGCAGCTTGGGGAAGAACACTGAAGCTTTCTTT; cdr3_aa: CASSLGKNTEAFF
j_call: TRBJ2-5; d_call: -; v_call: TRBV7-2; clone_size: -; cdr3_nt: TGTGCCAGCAGTCGGGACTGGCGAGAAGAGACCCAGTACTTC; cdr3_aa: CASSRDWREETQYF
j_call: TRBJ2-1; d_call: -; v_call: TRBV28; clone_size: -; cdr3_nt: TGTGCCAGCAGTCGCCTCGGCGCCCGACCTGGGGGGGAGCAGTTCTTC; cdr3_aa: CASSRLGARPGGEQFF
j_call: TRBJ2-5; d_call: -; v_call: TRBV6-5; clone_size: -; cdr3_nt: TGTGCCAGCAGAACAGCTTACTTAGAGACCCAGTACTTC; cdr3_aa: CASRTAYLETQYF
j_call: TRBJ1-2; d_call: TRBD1; v_call: TRBV25-1; clone_size: -; cdr3_nt: TGTGCCAGCCGTGGACAGGGGGAGCTGATCCTCAATGGCTACACCTTC; cdr3_aa: CASRGQGELILNGYTF
j_call: TRBJ2-1; d_call: -; v_call: TRBV5-1; clone_size: -; cdr3_nt: TGCGCCAGCAGCCTACGGGCTCCGGCCGATGAGCAGTTCTTC; cdr3_aa: CASSLRAPADEQFF
j_call: TRBJ2-3; d_call: TRBD2; v_call: TRBV5-1; clone_size: once; cdr3_nt: TGCGCCAGCAGCTTGTTCCTTAGCGGGGGGGCCGTTACGCAGTATTTT; cdr3_aa: CASSLFLSGGAVTQYF
j_call: TRBJ2-3; d_call: -; v_call: TRBV15; clone_size: -; cdr3_nt: TGTGCCACCAGCAAAACCTCCGGGGGGGGTTTAGGGACAGACGACACAGATACGCAGTATTTT; cdr3_aa: CATSKTSGGGLGTDDTDTQYF
j_call: TRBJ2-2; d_call: TRBD2; v_call: TRBV29-1; clone_size: -; cdr3_nt: TGCAGCGCAGCCGGACTAGCGGGCACCGGGGAGCTGTTTTTT; cdr3_aa: CSAAGLAGTGELFF
j_call: TRBJ2-5; d_call: -; v_call: TRBV7-2; clone_size: -; cdr3_nt: TGTGCCAGCAGCAGCAACCAACCGGGACTACAGGGGGAGACCCAGTACTTC; cdr3_aa: CASSSNQPGLQGETQYF
j_call: TRBJ1-4; d_call: -; v_call: TRBV29-1; clone_size: -; cdr3_nt: TGCAGCGTTAGAAGGGCCCCATCCGCTGAAAAACTGTTTTTT; cdr3_aa: CSVRRAPSAEKLFF
j_call: TRBJ1-5; d_call: -; v_call: TRBV4-2; clone_size: -; cdr3_nt: TGTGCCAGCAGCCAAGACGGGGGAAGTAATCAGCCCCAGCATTTT; cdr3_aa: CASSQDGGSNQPQHF
j_call: TRBJ2-5; d_call: -; v_call: TRBV7-3; clone_size: -; cdr3_nt: TGTGCCAGCAGCTTAACCAGGGAAGAGACCCAGTACTTC; cdr3_aa: CASSLTREETQYF
j_call: TRBJ1-1; d_call: TRBD1; v_call: TRBV30; clone_size: -; cdr3_nt: TGTGCCTGGGACAGGGGGGACGACACTGAAGCTTTCTTT; cdr3_aa: CAWDRGDDTEAFF
j_call: TRBJ2-7; d_call: -; v_call: TRBV30; clone_size: few; cdr3_nt: TGTGCCTGGAACCCAGCACGGGGGGAGCAGTACTTC; cdr3_aa: CAWNPARGEQYF
j_call: TRBJ2-7; d_call: -; v_call: TRBV5-1; clone_size: -; cdr3_nt: TGCGCCAGCAGCTTGGGGGGAGCGGCAAACGAGCAGTACTTC; cdr3_aa: CASSLGGAANEQYF
j_call: TRBJ2-3; d_call: -; v_call: TRBV20-1; clone_size: -; cdr3_nt: TGCAGTGCTACCCACGGGGGACCCACAGATACGCAGTATTTT; cdr3_aa: CSATHGGPTDTQYF
j_call: TRBJ1-1; d_call: -; v_call: TRBV15; clone_size: -; cdr3_nt: TGTGCCACCAGCAGAGTTTTAACTAAGAACACTGAAGCTTTCTTT; cdr3_aa: CATSRVLTKNTEAFF
j_call: TRBJ2-7; d_call: -; v_call: TRBV5-6; clone_size: -; cdr3_nt: TGTGCCAGCAACCGAAAGACTAGAAGCTCCTACGAGCAGTACTTC; cdr3_aa: CASNRKTRSSYEQYF
j_call: TRBJ2-1; d_call: -; v_call: TRBV29-1; clone_size: -; cdr3_nt: TGCAGCGTTGTTCTGAGGGGGGCATACAATGAGCAGTTCTTC; cdr3_aa: CSVVLRGAYNEQFF
j_call: TRBJ1-4; d_call: -; v_call: TRBV7-9; clone_size: -; cdr3_nt: TGTGCCAGCAGCCCCAAGACACCCGTGGAGGAAAAACTGTTTTTT; cdr3_aa: CASSPKTPVEEKLFF
j_call: TRBJ2-5; d_call: TRBD2; v_call: TRBV15; clone_size: -; cdr3_nt: TGTGCCACCAGAGCGGGAGGCCGGCTACAACAAGAGACCCAGTACTTC; cdr3_aa: CATRAGGRLQQETQYF
j_call: TRBJ2-3; d_call: TRBD1; v_call: TRBV11-2; clone_size: -; cdr3_nt: TGTGCCAGCAGCCCTCGGACAGGGACAGATACGCAGTATTTT; cdr3_aa: CASSPRTGTDTQYF
j_call: TRBJ1-6; d_call: TRBD1; v_call: TRBV2; clone_size: -; cdr3_nt: TGTGCCAGCCTAGGGGGCAATAATTCACCCCTCCACTTT; cdr3_aa: CASLGGNNSPLHF
j_call: TRBJ2-5; d_call: -; v_call: TRBV7-2; clone_size: -; cdr3_nt: TGTGCCAGCAGCTTAAACGGGGCCCAAGAGACCCAGTACTTC; cdr3_aa: CASSLNGAQETQYF
j_call: TRBJ2-1; d_call: -; v_call: TRBV5-1; clone_size: -; cdr3_nt: TGCGCCAGCAGTTCCAGGGGATGGAGCAATGAGCAGTTCTTC; cdr3_aa: CASSSRGWSNEQFF
j_call: TRBJ2-7; d_call: -; v_call: TRBV12-3/TRBV12-4; clone_size: -; cdr3_nt: TGTGCCAGCAGCCTCGGACAGTACGAGCAGTACTTC; cdr3_aa: CASSLGQYEQYF
j_call: TRBJ1-2; d_call: TRBD1; v_call: TRBV5-5; clone_size: -; cdr3_nt: TGTGCCAGCAGCTTGCGGACAGACAGGGGTAGGGGCTACACCTTC; cdr3_aa: CASSLRTDRGRGYTF
j_call: TRBJ2-3; d_call: -; v_call: TRBV14; clone_size: -; cdr3_nt: TGTGCCAGCAGCCAATGGGTGTTGAGTGCCGAGGATACGCAGTATTTT; cdr3_aa: CASSQWVLSAEDTQYF
j_call: TRBJ1-2; d_call: -; v_call: TRBV7-9; clone_size: -; cdr3_nt: TGTGCCAGCAGCGAATCCGCGGGTTACTATGGCTACACCTTC; cdr3_aa: CASSESAGYYGYTF
j_call: TRBJ1-4; d_call: -; v_call: TRBV2; clone_size: -; cdr3_nt: TGTGCCAGCCGCAGCCACAACAGGAATGAAAAACTGTTTTTT; cdr3_aa: CASRSHNRNEKLFF